These 15 T cell receptor beta chains originate from one sample sequenced in a study of shared clonotypes between healthy human individuals. CD45RO-negative, CCR7-selected cells formed the naive CD8 fraction, which excluded terminally differentiated effector memory CD45RA+ cells. Data came from immunoSEQ multiplex PCR; TCRdb stores just in-frame clones and leaves some out. The sample records some 2 million clones, roughly 94% being singletons. Sequenced sample: naive CD8+ T cells sorted from blood. The origin of the receptors is a man younger than 35 in good health.

As for this clone: Other DNA sequences in this specimen translate into the identical CDR3. The gene calls are TRBV9 and TRBJ2-5, with unresolved D. V dropped 0 bases and J dropped 5 bases, with 11 bases sitting between them. This CDR3 is 14 amino acids long. CDR1 SGDLS and CDR2 YYNGEE come from the germline V gene. CDR3 protein: CASSVDGSLETQYF. The CDR3, as DNA: TGTGCCAGCAGCGTAGATGGCTCCCTGGAGACCCAGTACTTC.

This sequence joins TRBV4-1 and TRBJ1-2; TRBD1 might be the D (5 bases). Trimming stripped 1 base from V and 4 bases from J, with 13 bases between. CDR1 MGHRA and CDR2 YSYEKL come from the germline V gene. The CDR3 consists of 15 residues. CDR3 amino acids: CASSQAQDIFYGYTF. DNA of the CDR3: TGCGCCAGCAGCCAAGCCCAGGACATATTCTATGGCTACACCTTC.

Details on this clone: Other DNA sequences from this sample encode an identical CDR3 as well. This chain connects TRBV11-2 to TRBJ2-7; D possibly corresponds to TRBD1 (6 bases). The germline V and J ends were trimmed by 3 bases and 1 base, with 10 bases remaining between them. This CDR3 contains 14 residues. CDR1 SGHAT and CDR2 FQNNGV come from the germline V gene. For the CDR3, the DNA is TGTGCCAGCAGCTTCTCGCAGGGGTCCTACGAGCAGTACTTC. The encoded protein is CASSFSQGSYEQYF.

The gene calls are TRBV18 and TRBJ2-7, with D tentatively TRBD2 (6 bases). Germline loops: CDR1 KGHSH, CDR2 LQKENI. The CDR3 covers 13 residues. V lost 4 bases, J lost 4 bases, and 11 bases lay in between. CDR3 amino acids: CASSLSGLYEQYF. CDR3 in DNA: TGTGCCAGCTCACTTAGCGGCCTTTACGAGCAGTACTTC.

The chain is built from TRBV27 and TRBJ2-7; D is undetermined. The CDR3 spans 18 residues. The germline V gene encodes CDR1 MNHEY and CDR2 SMNVEV (reference sequence). Trimming left V 1 base short and J 7 bases short, with 26 bases between. CDR3 sequence: CASSLFATYDRRSWEQYF. The CDR3, as DNA: TGTGCCAGCAGTTTATTCGCGACCTACGACCGTCGGTCTTGGGAGCAGTACTTC.

This clone appeared once. This sequence joins TRBV6-1 and TRBJ2-1; no clear D. This CDR3 comprises 15 residues. Germline-derived CDR1 and CDR2 are MNHNS and SASEGT. The V and J ends lost 7 bases and 4 bases respectively, with 17 bases between them. CDR3 in DNA: TGTGCCAGCAAAATTACTCCAACCAATTACAATGAGCAGTTCTTC. This codes for CASKITPTNYNEQFF.

This clone was seen a single time. The gene calls are TRBV28 and TRBJ1-5; D remains ambiguous. CDR3 length: 14 residues. V dropped 6 bases and J dropped 4 bases, with 13 bases sitting between them. Germline loops: CDR1 MDHEN, CDR2 SYDVKM. The CDR3 DNA sequence: TGTGCCAGCAGCCCTAATAGCCCAAATCAGCCCCAGCATTTT. Protein product: CASSPNSPNQPQHF.

The gene calls are TRBV27 and TRBJ2-7, with 8 bases identical to TRBD1. The junction had 6 bases not matched to a gene; V was cut back by 5 bases and J by 0 bases. Germline CDR1 and CDR2: MNHEY and SMNVEV (reference sequence). This CDR3 has 15 residues. This CDR3 reads CASSHDRGHSYEQYF. CDR3 bases: TGTGCCAGCAGTCACGACAGGGGACACTCCTACGAGCAGTACTTC.

The V call is TRBV19, the J call TRBJ2-6; D may correspond to TRBD1 or TRBD2 (5 bases each). Germline V CDR1 and CDR2: LNHDA, SQIVND (reference sequence). The CDR3 is 19 amino acids. Trimming left V 3 bases short and J 0 bases short, with 18 bases between. The CDR3 is CASSILPGLADSGANVLTF. CDR3 sequence (DNA): TGTGCCAGTAGTATCCTACCGGGGCTTGCGGACTCTGGGGCCAACGTCCTGACTTTC.

CDR3 in DNA: TGTGCCAGCAGTCACAGGGGGTGGTCCTACGAGCAGTACTTC. It specifies CASSHRGWSYEQYF. The chain recombines TRBV27 with TRBJ2-7; TRBD1 aligns across 8 bases. The ends lost 5 bases at V and 1 base at J; junction bases unmatched: 4. This CDR3 is built from 14 residues. The germline CDR1 and CDR2 sequences are MNHEY and SMNVEV (reference sequence).

The sample holds one count of this clone. V gene TRBV6-5 combines with J gene TRBJ1-2; 7 nucleotides line up with TRBD1. Germline lookup yields CDR1 MNHEY and CDR2 SVGAGI. This CDR3 contains 13 residues. J was trimmed by 3 bases and V by 7 bases; bases with no gene match: 5. The CDR3 loop reads CASTDREDYGYTF. The CDR3 DNA reads as TGTGCCAGCACCGACAGGGAGGACTATGGCTACACCTTC.

This chain uses TRBV5-6 with TRBJ2-1, with 15 bases aligning to TRBD2. Germline CDR1 is SGHDT and CDR2 is YYEEEE. This CDR3 contains 17 residues. J lost 7 bases, V lost 5 bases, and 10 bases had no gene match. CDR3 sequence reads: CASRDGTGLAGGNEQFF. CDR3 nucleotide sequence: TGTGCCAGCAGGGACGGGACGGGACTAGCGGGAGGAAATGAGCAGTTCTTC. Using reference TRBV5-6 and TRBJ2-1 for the parts outside the CDR3, the full variable domain is DAGVTQSPTHLIKTRGQQVTLRCSPKSGHDTVSWYQQALGQGPQFIFQYYEEEERQRGNFPDRFSGHQFPNYSSELNVNALLLGDSALYLCASRDGTGLAGGNEQFFGPGTRLTVL.

The V call is TRBV10-3, the J call TRBJ2-7, with 8 bases that match TRBD1. The CDR3 totals 13 residues. With V trimmed by 5 bases and J by 4 bases, 4 bases remained unmatched. CDR1 and CDR2 (germline): ENHRY, SYGVKD. The CDR3 region is CAISQQGGYEQYF. The CDR3 region has the DNA TGTGCCATCAGTCAACAGGGGGGATACGAGCAGTACTTC.

This rearrangement joins TRBV27 to TRBJ1-1, with D perhaps TRBD1 (5 bases). With 6 bases removed from V and 6 bases from J, the gap between germline ends came to 14 bases. The length of the CDR3 is 13 residues. The germline CDR1 and CDR2 sequences are MNHEY and SMNVEV (reference sequence). The CDR3 nucleotides read TGTGCCAGCAGCCCTCATCGGGGGGCTGAAGCTTTCTTT. Translation: CASSPHRGAEAFF.

The rearrangement links TRBV7-2 to TRBJ2-1; 7 positions match TRBD2. The V segment lost 3 bases and the J segment 2 bases; nucleotides outside the gene matches: 4. The germline gives CDR1 SGHTA, CDR2 FQGNSA. The CDR3 has 15 amino acids. CDR3 loop: CASSFRAGAYNEQFF. As DNA, the CDR3 is TGTGCCAGCAGCTTTAGGGCGGGAGCCTACAATGAGCAGTTCTTC.